The 21 T cell receptor beta chains below were found in one sample sequenced in a study of regulatory T cells in long-lasting Graves disease (dated by TCRdb to the early 2020s). The method was multiplex PCR. Sequencing was carried out with an Illumina HiSeq 4000. To build TCR beta libraries, CDR3 regions were amplified by Arm-PCR using iRepertoire HTBI primers. The raw public reads went through TCRdb reprocessing: fastp at Q25, MiXCR clone calling, in-frame beta chains kept. Rows are unified per CDR3 protein, each entry keeping the most common DNA and genes. Across this sample there are about 470,000 distinct CDR3 sequences, with roughly 15% seen only once. Of the sample, 9% to 15% falls within the top ten clones. The time point label of this sample denotes: newly diagnosed GD, antithyroid drugs for less than 3 months. For both TCR sequencing and RNA sequencing, RNA was extracted from PBMCs in TRIzol.

These same data were also listed under a study on T cells in Graves' hyperthyroidism and ophthalmopathy.

This sample comprised peripheral blood mononuclear cells (PBMCs), obtained at new diagnosis, from a patient treated with antithyroid drugs. The receptors shown here come from a man aged 35-49 years with Graves disease. Donor details come from another sample of the same person, matched by shared clones.

This clonotype was counted only a few times. The V and J genes are TRBV6-5 and TRBJ2-2, with 7 bases fitting TRBD2. The J segment lost 8 bases and the V segment lost 0 bases, leaving 9 bases of the junction unmatched. From germline, CDR1 is MNHEY and CDR2 SVGAGI. The CDR3 totals 16 residues. The CDR3 sequence: CASSYSTSSISGELFF. CDR3 coding DNA: TGTGCCAGCAGTTACTCGACTAGCAGCATCTCGGGGGAGCTGTTTTTT.

This clonotype was detected ten times or more. The chain combines TRBV2 with TRBJ2-7; TRBD1 matches 9 bases. The V segment lost 6 bases and the J segment 2 bases; nucleotides outside the gene matches: 8. The germline V gene encodes CDR1 SNHLY and CDR2 FYNNEI. The CDR3 is 15 amino acids. CDR3 sequence reads: CASRRAGTGTYEQYF. The CDR3 nucleotides are TGTGCCAGCAGACGGGCGGGGACAGGGACCTACGAGCAGTACTTC.

This chain joins TRBV6-2 or TRBV6-3 and TRBJ1-5, with 7 nucleotides matching TRBD1. The CDR3 loop spans 15 amino acids. Germline V CDR1 and CDR2: MNHEY, SVGEGT. Trimming at V came to 11 bases and at J to 6 bases, leaving 16 bases not matched to a gene. In DNA form, the CDR3 reads TGTGCCGGCAACGTGGACAGGTATAGCGGTCAGCCCCAGCATTTT. Protein sequence: CAGNVDRYSGQPQHF.

The rearrangement links TRBV20-1 to TRBJ1-2; 10 nucleotides line up with TRBD1. J lost 6 bases, V lost 6 bases, and 7 bases had no gene match. CDR1 is DFQATT and CDR2 is SNEGSKA in the germline V gene (reference sequence). The CDR3 contains 13 residues. CDR3 in DNA: TGCAGTGCCCCGGACAGGGGGAGAGATGGCTACACCTTC. This gives the protein CSAPDRGRDGYTF.

This clonotype was observed a few times. V is TRBV25-1 and J is TRBJ2-5; D possibly corresponds to TRBD1 (6 bases). Germline V lookup: CDR1 MGHDK, CDR2 SYGVNS. Trimming stripped 2 bases from V and 1 base from J, with 14 bases between. The CDR3 is 16 amino acids. DNA for the CDR3: TGTGCCAGCAGTGAAGAGACAGGAGTAACCCAAGAGACCCAGTACTTC. It yields the protein CASSEETGVTQETQYF.

The rearrangement joins TRBV7-9 to TRBJ2-4, with 14 nucleotides matching TRBD2. After removal of 6 bases from V and 13 bases from J, the junction contained 11 bases not matched to a gene. Germline lookup yields CDR1 SEHNR and CDR2 FQNEAQ (reference sequence). This CDR3 has 15 amino acids. The CDR3 bases are TGTGCCAGCAGTTTTGGGACTAGCGGGAGCAATGAGCAGTACTTC. Translated, it gives CASSFGTSGSNEQYF.

This clonotype was counted at least ten times. CDR3 bases: TGTGCCACCAGTGAGCCCCAGGGAGAGCAGTACTTC. Encoded protein: CATSEPQGEQYF. This chain uses TRBV24-1 with TRBJ2-7; TRBD1 is a possible D gene (5 bases). CDR3 length: 12 residues. Germline CDR1 is KGHDR and CDR2 is SFDVKD. V lost 4 bases to trimming and J lost 7 bases, with 10 bases between them.

This clonotype was detected many times. The chain couples TRBV30 to TRBJ2-3; D is unclear. CDR1 is GTSNPN, CDR2 SVGIG, per germline (reference sequence). The CDR3 loop spans 12 amino acids. V lost 1 base, J lost 6 bases, and 8 bases lay in between. The CDR3 sequence is CAWSALIDTQYF. The CDR3 DNA is TGTGCCTGGAGTGCCTTAATTGATACGCAGTATTTT.

Within the sample, this clonotype is medium-sized. The gene calls are TRBV6-1 and TRBJ2-7; 8 bases map to TRBD2. The CDR3 consists of 12 residues. The germline V gene encodes CDR1 MNHNS and CDR2 SASEGT. Losses at the gene ends were 7 bases for V and 6 bases for J; bases not matched to a gene: 5. The CDR3 spells CASTSGRTEQYF. CDR3 nucleotides: TGTGCCAGCACCAGCGGGAGAACCGAGCAGTACTTC.

In this sample, this clonotype turned up once. Just one base apart from a much larger clone, this may be a read error. V and J are TRBV6-1 and TRBJ1-1; no reliable D call. The germline V gene encodes CDR1 MNHNS and CDR2 SASEGT. V was pared by 5 bases and J by 1 base, with 11 bases between. The CDR3 has 14 residues. The CDR3 region has the DNA TGTGCCAGCAGTACCGGACGGACGAACACTGAAGCTTTCTTT. This translates into CASSTGRTNTEAFF.

In regard to this clonotype: A junction end diverges from the germline sequence, so it may reflect a read error. The CDR3 spells CATSDSRGGFTGELVF. CDR3 in DNA: TGTGCCACCAGTGATTCGAGGGGGGGGTTCACCGGGGAGCTGGTTTTT. J is TRBJ2-2 and V is TRBV24-1; tentatively, D is TRBD2 (7 bases). Germline CDR1 and CDR2: KGHDR and SFDVKD. The CDR3 has 16 residues.

This clonotype was counted many times. This chain connects TRBV20-1 to TRBJ1-5; D may be TRBD1 (6 bases). The germline V gene has CDR1 DFQATT and CDR2 SNEGSKA (reference sequence). This CDR3 comprises 14 residues. Trimming shortened V by 3 bases and J by 8 bases, and 17 bases separated the two germline ends. For the CDR3, the DNA is TGCAGTGCTAGCGTACAGGGTCCCTGGAAGCCCCAGCATTTT. As protein: CSASVQGPWKPQHF.

This clonotype was seen a handful of times. The chain uses TRBV2 and TRBJ1-6, with D possibly matching TRBD1 (6 bases). This CDR3 region has 13 residues. Germline V gene sequence: CDR1 SNHLY, CDR2 FYNNEI. V gave up 7 bases and J gave up 9 bases, with 13 bases separating them. The CDR3 loop reads CASIQGRGSPLHF. Written as DNA, the CDR3 is TGTGCCAGCATTCAGGGCAGGGGTTCACCCCTCCACTTT.

This chain uses TRBV6-7 with TRBJ1-3, with 8 bases aligning to TRBD1. TRBV6-7 qualifies as an ORF whose function is uncertain. The CDR3 contains 21 residues. V trimming: 2 bases; J trimming: 0 bases; junction bases outside the gene matches: 18. The CDR3 nucleotides are TGTGCCAGCAGTTACGACCCTAGGACAGGGTCGACGACCAGCTCTGGAAACACCATATATTTT. Translation gives CASSYDPRTGSTTSSGNTIYF.

This clonotype was picked up many times. This rearrangement joins TRBV19 to TRBJ2-6; 10 positions agree with TRBD1. CDR3 length: 16 amino acids. Trimming took 4 bases from V and 4 from J; bases not matched to a gene: 4. CDR1 and CDR2 (germline): LNHDA, SQIVND (reference sequence). CDR3 sequence: CASSTRQGAGANVLTF. The CDR3 DNA follows: TGTGCCAGTAGTACCAGACAGGGGGCAGGGGCCAACGTCCTGACTTTC.

The CDR3 coding sequence is TGTGCCATCAGCTATAACACCGGGGAGCTGTTTTTT. Translated, it gives CAISYNTGELFF. The chain links TRBV10-3 to TRBJ2-2; D is unclear. This CDR3 has 12 amino acids. V lost 6 bases, J lost 2 bases, and 4 bases lay in between. Per the germline V gene, CDR1 is ENHRY and CDR2 is SYGVKD.

This clonotype has only one observation. The rearrangement links TRBV12-5 to TRBJ1-2; D ambiguous. The length of the CDR3 is 13 residues. Germline V gene lookup returns CDR1 LGHNT and CDR2 FRNRAP. Trimming shortened V by 1 base and J by 7 bases, and 10 bases separated the two germline ends. The CDR3 here is CASGLAGILGYTF. CDR3 coding DNA: TGTGCTAGTGGTTTGGCCGGAATTCTTGGCTACACCTTC.

This clonotype has at least ten counts. The V call is TRBV3-1, the J call TRBJ1-1, with D tentatively TRBD1 (6 bases). The CDR3 runs 16 residues. Germline V gives CDR1 LGHDT, CDR2 YNNKEL (reference sequence). The V end was cut by 4 bases, the J end by 4 bases, with 19 bases between. The CDR3 nucleotides are TGTGCCAGCAGCCCATCCGTCGCAGGGGTGGGCACTGAAGCTTTCTTT. Translating it yields CASSPSVAGVGTEAFF.

This clonotype was seen many times. J is TRBJ2-2 and V is TRBV11-2, with 8 bases identical to TRBD1. Germline CDR1 and CDR2: SGHAT and FQNNGV. The CDR3 is made up of 14 amino acids. The ends lost 5 bases at V and 7 bases at J; junction bases unmatched: 6. The CDR3 DNA sequence: TGTGCCAGCAGCCGGACAGGGAGCGGCGGGGAGCTGTTTTTT. Translation: CASSRTGSGGELFF.

J is TRBJ2-1 and V is TRBV6-2 or TRBV6-3; the D gene is possibly TRBD2 (5 bases). This CDR3 region has 15 residues. The germline V and J ends were trimmed by 0 bases and 4 bases, with 10 bases remaining between them. Germline assignment: CDR1 MNHEY and CDR2 SVGEGT. The CDR3 DNA reads TGTGCCAGCAGTTACTCGCCAGCGGCGTACAATGAGCAGTTCTTC. This sequence encodes CASSYSPAAYNEQFF.

This clonotype was counted a single time. V usage is TRBV6-2 or TRBV6-3 and J usage is TRBJ2-2, with a possible D match to TRBD2 (6 bases). The germline gives CDR1 MNHEY, CDR2 SVGEGT. The CDR3 has 14 residues. V lost 4 bases to trimming and J lost 5 bases, with 11 bases between them. The CDR3 reads CASSWGENTGELFF. For the CDR3, the DNA is TGTGCCAGCAGTTGGGGGGAGAATACCGGGGAGCTGTTTTTT.